This T cell receptor beta chain was identified in a study of blood T cells in healthy people across ages. General study points: Leaving the PBMCs unsorted stopped any conclusive comparison of naive versus antigen-experienced cells. Both naive CD4+ cell counts and diversity were greater in long-lived donors than in aged donors.

A word on this clonotype: What it binds is unknown. One base away lies a much larger clone, so this may be a sequencing read error.

V was shortened by 2 bases and J by 3 bases, with 8 bases between the two germline ends. Germline values: CDR1 LGHNA, CDR2 YSLEER. The length of the CDR3 is 13 residues. Primers used in a second PCR of about 7 to 12 cycles were a sample-barcoded 5' primer and a J-beta primer mix. TCRdb re-called the 5' RACE reads with MiXCR, one entry per CDR3 protein. This table holds about 970,000 distinct CDR3 sequences, about 51% found once. The individuals who served as donors were healthy Caucasians living in Russia, aged roughly 6 to 100. Peripheral blood from each donor was collected in a volume of about 9.9 milliliters.

The origin of this receptor is a woman aged 55-69 years in good health. The sample was blood. V is TRBV4-3 and J is TRBJ2-7, with D tentatively TRBD2 (5 bases). CDR3 in amino acids: CASSQTGDYEQYF. In DNA form, the CDR3 reads TGCGCCAGCAGCCAAACCGGGGACTACGAGCAGTACTTC.